This TCR beta chain is drawn from a study of beta chain features in type 1 diabetes. On the study more broadly: Age and gender were similar between patients and healthy donors, as were cell yields.

The CDR3 sequence is 14 residues long. Germline V CDR1 and CDR2: SGHRS, YFSETQ. V dropped 5 bases and J dropped 0 bases, with 10 bases sitting between them. Comments on this clone: The target antigen is unknown.

Expressed TCRB transcripts were sequenced because the isolated RNA had all been reverse transcribed beforehand. Only in-frame clones appear in the TCRdb table, and some are missing; sequencing was by immunoSEQ multiplex PCR. The sample includes a few hundred thousand clones, roughly 15% seen only once; the top ten take 0.019%. General study results and limits: Cells carrying high TCR expression could end up over-represented when cDNA is sequenced. Naive, central memory and Treg TCRB repertoires appeared more alike in patients than in healthy donors. Insertion counts at VDJ junctions were lower in type 1 diabetes patients, who also showed more deletions there.

Material for sequencing was naive CD4+ T cells from blood. The TCR was taken from a woman aged 18-29 years in good health. This chain links TRBV5-1 with TRBJ2-3; D perhaps matches TRBD2 (6 bases). The CDR3 DNA reads as TGCGCCAGCAGGATCGGACTAAGCACAGATACGCAGTATTTT. As protein: CASRIGLSTDTQYF.